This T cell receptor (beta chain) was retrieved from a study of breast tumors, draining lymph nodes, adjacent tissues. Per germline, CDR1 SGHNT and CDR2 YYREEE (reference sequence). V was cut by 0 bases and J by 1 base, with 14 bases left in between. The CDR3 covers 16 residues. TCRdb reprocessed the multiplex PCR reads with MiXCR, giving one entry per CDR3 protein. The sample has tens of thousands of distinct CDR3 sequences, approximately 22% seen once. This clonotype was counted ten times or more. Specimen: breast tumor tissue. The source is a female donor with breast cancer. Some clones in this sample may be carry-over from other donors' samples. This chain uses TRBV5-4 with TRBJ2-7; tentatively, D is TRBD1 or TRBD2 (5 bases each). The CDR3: CASSLDGAGGSYEQYF. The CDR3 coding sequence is TGTGCCAGCAGCTTGGACGGGGCAGGCGGATCCTACGAGCAGTACTTC.